These 6 T cell receptor beta chains were all obtained from the same sample, sequenced in a study of blood T cells in healthy people across ages. For the second PCR, which ran for about 6 to 12 cycles, a sample-barcoded 5' primer and a J-beta primer mix were used. TCRdb reprocessed the 5' RACE reads with MiXCR, giving one entry per CDR3 protein. The data show about 1 million distinct CDR3 sequences, less than 25% seen once. These data were also reused for a study on T cells of mothers and their children.

Material for sequencing was blood. The source of these receptors is a girl under 10 years old in good health.

This rearrangement joins TRBV12-3 or TRBV12-4 to TRBJ1-2; D might be TRBD1 (5 bases). The CDR3 loop spans 14 amino acids. The ends were cut back, 6 bases at V and 4 bases at J, with 15 bases in the middle. For the CDR3, the DNA is TGTGCCAGCAGAGGCTCAGGGAACCTCTATGGCTACACCTTC. It translates to CASRGSGNLYGYTF.

For this clonotype: An end of the junction does not agree with germline; a read error may underlie this. This chain joins TRBV7-7 and TRBJ2-7; D remains unclear. The CDR3 runs to 15 residues. Germline V gene sequence: CDR1 SSHAT, CDR2 FNYEAQ (reference sequence). The CDR3 DNA is TGTGCTAGCAGCCCCACCTCGGATGGATCCTACGAGCAGTACTTC. Translation: CASSPTSDGSYEQYF.

The table lists this clonotype with a few counts. The chain joins TRBV29-1 to TRBJ2-2, with a weak D call TRBD1 (6 bases). This CDR3 has 14 amino acids. Germline CDR1 is SQVTM and CDR2 is ANQGSEA. Trimming removed 7 bases from V and 5 bases from J, with 17 bases in between. Here the CDR3 reads CSAQGDEGTGELFF. The CDR3 DNA reads as TGCAGCGCACAGGGCGACGAAGGAACCGGGGAGCTGTTTTTT.

This clonotype was seen a handful of times. The V call is TRBV28, the J call TRBJ1-5; D possibly corresponds to TRBD1 (5 bases). The CDR3 length is 17 residues. The V end lost 2 bases, the J end lost 2 bases, and 16 bases lay between the germline ends. Germline V CDR1 and CDR2: MDHEN, SYDVKM. This chain's CDR3 is CASSLRVSGRGNQPQHF. The CDR3 DNA follows: TGTGCCAGCAGTTTAAGGGTTTCAGGGAGGGGCAATCAGCCCCAGCATTTT.

The rearrangement uses TRBV20-1 and TRBJ2-6; TRBD2 agrees at 13 bases. V was clipped by 3 bases and J by 3 bases; unmatched bases: 8. The CDR3 covers 18 residues. Looked up from germline, CDR1 is DFQATT and CDR2 is SNEGSKA (reference sequence). This CDR3 reads CSAREGLAGVGGANVLTF. DNA of the CDR3: TGCAGTGCTAGGGAAGGACTAGCGGGAGTTGGTGGGGCCAACGTCCTGACTTTC.

The chain has TRBV24-1 and TRBJ2-7; D call uncertain. The germline V and J ends were trimmed by 0 bases and 4 bases, with 6 bases remaining between them. The CDR3 spans 13 residues. The V gene's germline CDR1 is KGHDR and CDR2 SFDVKD. CDR3 nucleotides: TGTGCCACCAGTGATTTGTATACTTACGAGCAGTACTTC. The encoded protein is CATSDLYTYEQYF.